The 11 T cell receptor beta chains below all came from one sample that was sequenced in a study of blood T cell repertoires in COVID-19. Sequencing was performed with immunoSEQ multiplex PCR; in TCRdb, only in-frame clones are kept and a portion is missing. This sample has fewer than 450,000 clones; 87% occur once, and the top ten carry 6% to 7%. Sequenced: peripheral blood. These receptors were obtained from a woman between 50 and 59 years old with COVID-19, enrolled during active disease.

The chain carries TRBV19 and TRBJ1-5; 12 bases agree with TRBD1. The V gene's germline CDR1 is LNHDA and CDR2 SQIVND (reference sequence). Trimming cost V 3 bases and J 6 bases; bases outside gene matches: 6. The CDR3 contains 16 residues. CDR3 protein: CASSIGTGGAGQPQHF. CDR3 sequence (DNA): TGTGCCAGTAGTATCGGGACAGGGGGCGCCGGTCAGCCCCAGCATTTT.

The genes are TRBV28 and TRBJ2-7, with 9 bases fitting TRBD2. The CDR3 has 15 residues. Germline CDR1 MDHEN, CDR2 SYDVKM. J lost 2 bases, V lost 6 bases, and 8 bases had no gene match. The CDR3 DNA sequence: TGTGCCAGCAGCTCCGTTAGCGGGGGAGCCTACGAGCAGTACTTC. It translates to CASSSVSGGAYEQYF.

The chain uses TRBV7-3 and TRBJ2-3, with TRBD1 matching 8 bases. J lost 5 bases, V lost 0 bases, and 4 bases had no gene match. Germline V CDR1 and CDR2: SGHTA, FQGTGA. This CDR3 is 15 amino acids long. The CDR3 loop reads CASSLTDRVGDTQYF. The CDR3 nucleotides read TGTGCCAGCAGCTTAACGGACAGGGTTGGAGATACGCAGTATTTT.

The V call is TRBV12-3 or TRBV12-4, the J call TRBJ2-3; 7 bases line up with TRBD2. J gave up 6 bases and V 7 bases, and 1 base lay outside the gene matches. The CDR3 has 11 amino acids. CDR3 sequence: CASMRGDTQYF. The CDR3 coding sequence is TGTGCCAGCATGCGGGGGGATACGCAGTATTTT.

This clone was detected once. The V call is TRBV23-1, the J call TRBJ1-2; 9 bases line up with TRBD1. TRBV23-1 is classed as an ORF, of uncertain function. J lost 4 bases, V lost 2 bases, and 8 bases had no gene match. This CDR3 contains 16 residues. CDR3 coding DNA: TGCGCCAGCAGTCAACTATCGGGACAGGGAACCTATGGCTACACCTTC. It is translated as CASSQLSGQGTYGYTF.

This clone was observed a single time. The V gene is TRBV9, the J gene TRBJ1-1; 12 bases line up with TRBD1. V dropped 0 bases and J dropped 1; count of bases not matched to a gene: 7. The CDR3 is 18 amino acids. The germline CDR1 and CDR2 sequences are SGDLS and YYNGEE. CDR3 amino acids: CASSVGWDRGHENTEAFF. CDR3 sequence (DNA): TGTGCCAGCAGCGTAGGGTGGGACAGGGGGCACGAGAACACTGAAGCTTTCTTT.

The CDR3 DNA reads TGTGCCAGCAGCCCTACAGGGAGCGGTGACACTGAAGCTTTCTTT. This encodes CASSPTGSGDTEAFF. The gene calls are TRBV7-9 and TRBJ1-1; a possible D gene is TRBD1 (6 bases). V dropped 5 bases and J dropped 3 bases, with 16 bases sitting between them. Germline V gives CDR1 SEHNR, CDR2 FQNEAQ (reference sequence). This CDR3 is 15 amino acids long.

The chain uses TRBV6-5 and TRBJ2-1; a possible D gene is TRBD2 (5 bases). Trimming removed 0 bases from V and 10 bases from J, with 19 bases in between. Per germline, CDR1 MNHEY and CDR2 SVGAGI. This CDR3 spans 16 amino acids. CDR3 sequence (DNA): TGTGCCAGCAGTTACTCGGTGGGAGCGTATCTTATAGAGCAGTTCTTC. Encoded protein: CASSYSVGAYLIEQFF.

This clone occurred once. The chain links TRBV9 to TRBJ2-3, with TRBD2 identical over 13 bases. The CDR3 is made up of 15 amino acids. The junction had 5 bases not matched to a gene; V was cut back by 3 bases and J by 7 bases. Per germline, CDR1 SGDLS and CDR2 YYNGEE. This chain's CDR3 is CASSGGLAGVNTQYF. CDR3 DNA sequence: TGTGCCAGCAGCGGTGGACTAGCGGGAGTGAATACGCAGTATTTT.

The gene calls are TRBV6-5 and TRBJ1-2, with D perhaps TRBD1 (5 bases). V was cut by 0 bases and J by 4 bases, with 15 bases left in between. The CDR3 loop spans 16 amino acids. Germline CDR1 MNHEY, CDR2 SVGAGI. This chain's CDR3 is CASSYSGGRRTYGYTF. For the CDR3, the DNA is TGTGCCAGCAGTTACTCGGGGGGACGCAGAACCTATGGCTACACCTTC.

V and J are TRBV11-1 and TRBJ2-2, with D perhaps matching TRBD1 (5 bases). The germline V gene encodes CDR1 SGHAT and CDR2 FQDESV (reference sequence). The CDR3 spans 16 residues. V was clipped by 2 bases and J by 4 bases, with 14 bases between them. CDR3 sequence reads: CASSLPGYRSTGELFF. The CDR3 nucleotides read TGTGCCAGCAGCTTACCAGGGTACCGTAGCACCGGGGAGCTGTTTTTT. Full variable domain (remainder filled in from reference TRBV11-1 and TRBJ2-2): EAEVAQSPRYKITEKSQAVAFWCDPISGHATLYWYRQILGQGPELLVQFQDESVVDDSQLPKDRFSAERLKGVDSTLKIQPAELGDSAMYLCASSLPGYRSTGELFFGEGSRLTVL.